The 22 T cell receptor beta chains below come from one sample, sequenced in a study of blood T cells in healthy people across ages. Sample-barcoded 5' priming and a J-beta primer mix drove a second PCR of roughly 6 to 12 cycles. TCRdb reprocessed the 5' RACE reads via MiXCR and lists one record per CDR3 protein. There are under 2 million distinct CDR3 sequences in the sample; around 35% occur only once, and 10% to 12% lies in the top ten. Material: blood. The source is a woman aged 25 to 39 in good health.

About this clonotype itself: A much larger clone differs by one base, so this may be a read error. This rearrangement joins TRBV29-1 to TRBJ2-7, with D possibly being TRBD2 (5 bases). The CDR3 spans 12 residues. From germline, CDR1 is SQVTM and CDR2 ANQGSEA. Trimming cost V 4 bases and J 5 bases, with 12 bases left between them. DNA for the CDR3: TGCAGCGTTGTCAGGACTGGTAACGAGCAGTACTTC. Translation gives CSVVRTGNEQYF.

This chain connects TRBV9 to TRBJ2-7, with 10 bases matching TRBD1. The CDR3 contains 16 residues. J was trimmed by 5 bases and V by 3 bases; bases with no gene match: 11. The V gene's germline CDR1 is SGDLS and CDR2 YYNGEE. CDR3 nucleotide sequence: TGTGCCAGCAGCGCCCGGGGGGACAGGGGAACCGACGAGCAGTACTTC. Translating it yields CASSARGDRGTDEQYF. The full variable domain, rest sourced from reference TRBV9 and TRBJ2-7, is DSGVTQTPKHLITATGQRVTLRCSPRSGDLSVYWYQQSLDQGLQFLIQYYNGEERAKGNILERFSAQQFPDLHSELNLSSLELGDSALYFCASSARGDRGTDEQYFGPGTRLTVT.

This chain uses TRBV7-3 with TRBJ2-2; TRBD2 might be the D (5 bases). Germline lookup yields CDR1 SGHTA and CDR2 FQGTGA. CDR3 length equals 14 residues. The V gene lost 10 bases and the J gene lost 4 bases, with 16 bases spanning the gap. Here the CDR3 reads CATQPRVGTGELFF. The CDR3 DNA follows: TGTGCCACCCAGCCGAGGGTCGGCACCGGGGAGCTGTTTTTT.

The chain's CDR3 is CASRLIDGYNEQFF. The DNA of the CDR3 is TGCGCCAGCAGACTTATCGACGGCTACAATGAGCAGTTCTTC. The chain has TRBV4-1 and TRBJ2-1, with D unresolved. V was shortened by 6 bases and J by 3 bases, with 12 bases between the two germline ends. Germline lookup yields CDR1 MGHRA and CDR2 YSYEKL. The CDR3 contains 14 residues.

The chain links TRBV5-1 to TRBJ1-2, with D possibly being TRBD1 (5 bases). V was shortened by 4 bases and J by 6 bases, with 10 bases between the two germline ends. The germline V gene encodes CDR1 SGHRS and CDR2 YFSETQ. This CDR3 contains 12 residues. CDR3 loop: CASSIAGNGYTF. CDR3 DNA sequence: TGCGCCAGCAGCATCGCAGGGAATGGCTACACCTTC.

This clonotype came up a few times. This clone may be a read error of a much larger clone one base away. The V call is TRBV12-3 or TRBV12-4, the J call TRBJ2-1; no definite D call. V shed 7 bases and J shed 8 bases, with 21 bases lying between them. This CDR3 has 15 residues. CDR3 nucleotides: TGTGCCAGCACTCCAACCAGGATGTGGGCCGATGAGCAGTTCTTC. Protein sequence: CASTPTRMWADEQFF.

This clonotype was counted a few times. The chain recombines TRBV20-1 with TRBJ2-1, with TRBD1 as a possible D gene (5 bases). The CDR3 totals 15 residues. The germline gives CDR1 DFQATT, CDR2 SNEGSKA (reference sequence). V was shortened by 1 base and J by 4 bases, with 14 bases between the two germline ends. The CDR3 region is CSARAGGAGYNEQFF. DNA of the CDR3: TGCAGTGCTAGAGCTGGCGGAGCAGGGTACAATGAGCAGTTCTTC.

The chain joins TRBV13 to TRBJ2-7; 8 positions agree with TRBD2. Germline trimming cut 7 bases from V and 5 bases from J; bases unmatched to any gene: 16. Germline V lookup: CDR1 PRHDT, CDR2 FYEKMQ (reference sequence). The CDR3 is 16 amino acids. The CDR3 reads CASTSNGAGVGNEQYF. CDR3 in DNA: TGTGCCAGCACCTCTAACGGAGCGGGAGTGGGTAACGAGCAGTACTTC.

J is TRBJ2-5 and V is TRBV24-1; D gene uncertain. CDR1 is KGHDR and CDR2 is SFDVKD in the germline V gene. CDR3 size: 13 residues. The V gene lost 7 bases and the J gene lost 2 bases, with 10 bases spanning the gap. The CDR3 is CATSPPLQETQYF. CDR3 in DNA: TGTGCCACCAGCCCCCCACTGCAAGAGACCCAGTACTTC.

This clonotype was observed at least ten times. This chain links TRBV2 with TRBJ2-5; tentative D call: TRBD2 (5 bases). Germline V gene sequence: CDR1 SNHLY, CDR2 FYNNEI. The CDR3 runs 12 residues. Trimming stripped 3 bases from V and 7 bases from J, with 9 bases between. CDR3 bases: TGTGCCAGCAGTGAGGAGGTTGGGACCCAGTACTTC. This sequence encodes CASSEEVGTQYF.

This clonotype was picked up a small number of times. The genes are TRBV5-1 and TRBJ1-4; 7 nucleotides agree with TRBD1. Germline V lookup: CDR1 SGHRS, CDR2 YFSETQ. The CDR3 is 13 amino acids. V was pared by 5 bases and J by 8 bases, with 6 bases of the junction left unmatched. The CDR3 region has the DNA TGCGCCAGCAGTCCCACAGGGGAAGAAAAACTGTTTTTT. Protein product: CASSPTGEEKLFF.

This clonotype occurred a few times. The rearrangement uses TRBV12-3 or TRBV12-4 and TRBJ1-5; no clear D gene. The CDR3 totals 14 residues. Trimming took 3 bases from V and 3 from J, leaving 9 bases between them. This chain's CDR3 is CASSFLEVNQPQHF. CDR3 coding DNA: TGTGCCAGCAGTTTTCTGGAGGTCAATCAGCCCCAGCATTTT.

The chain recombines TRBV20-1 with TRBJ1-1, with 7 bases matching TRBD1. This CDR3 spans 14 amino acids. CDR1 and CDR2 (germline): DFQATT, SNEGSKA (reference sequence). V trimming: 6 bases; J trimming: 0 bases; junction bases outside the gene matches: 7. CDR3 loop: CSAPSTGMNTEAFF. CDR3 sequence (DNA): TGCAGTGCACCGTCGACAGGGATGAACACTGAAGCTTTCTTT.

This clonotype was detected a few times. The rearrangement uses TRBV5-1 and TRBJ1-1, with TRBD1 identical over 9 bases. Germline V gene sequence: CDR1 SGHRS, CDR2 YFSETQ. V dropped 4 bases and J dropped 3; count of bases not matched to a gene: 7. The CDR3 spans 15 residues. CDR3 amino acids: CASSPGDRAYTEAFF. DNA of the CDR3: TGCGCCAGCAGCCCGGGGGACAGGGCTTACACTGAAGCTTTCTTT.

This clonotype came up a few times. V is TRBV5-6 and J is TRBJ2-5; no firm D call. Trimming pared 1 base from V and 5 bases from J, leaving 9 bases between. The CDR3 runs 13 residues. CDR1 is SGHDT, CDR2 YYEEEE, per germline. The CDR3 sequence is CASSLPYGETQYF. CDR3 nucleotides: TGTGCCAGCAGCTTGCCCTACGGGGAGACCCAGTACTTC.

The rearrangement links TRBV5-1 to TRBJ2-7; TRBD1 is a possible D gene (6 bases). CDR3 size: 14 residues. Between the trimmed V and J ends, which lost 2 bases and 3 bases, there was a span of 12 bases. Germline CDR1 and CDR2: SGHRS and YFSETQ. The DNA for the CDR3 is TGCGCCAGCAGCTTACAAATGACAGGCTACGAGCAGTACTTC. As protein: CASSLQMTGYEQYF.

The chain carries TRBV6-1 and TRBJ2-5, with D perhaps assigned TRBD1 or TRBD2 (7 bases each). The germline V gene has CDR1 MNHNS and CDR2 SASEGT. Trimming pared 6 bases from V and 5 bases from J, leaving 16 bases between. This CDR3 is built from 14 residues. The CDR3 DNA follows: TGTGCCAGCAGCAGACAGGGAGGGGGCGAGACCCAGTACTTC. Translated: CASSRQGGGETQYF.

The CDR3 is CASSLVTSPAQEQYF. The CDR3 DNA sequence: TGTGCCAGCAGCTTAGTGACCAGTCCTGCACAAGAGCAGTACTTC. The V call is TRBV7-9, the J call TRBJ2-7, with D unclear. Per germline, CDR1 SEHNR and CDR2 FQNEAQ (reference sequence). This CDR3 is 15 amino acids long. Trimming removed 1 base at V and 7 bases at J, with 17 bases between. The whole variable domain, remainder taken from reference TRBV7-9 and TRBJ2-7, is DTGVSQNPRHKITKRGQNVTFRCDPISEHNRLYWYRQTLGQGPEFLTYFQNEAQLEKSRLLSDRFSAERPKGSFSTLEIQRTEQGDSAMYLCASSLVTSPAQEQYFGPGTRLTVT.

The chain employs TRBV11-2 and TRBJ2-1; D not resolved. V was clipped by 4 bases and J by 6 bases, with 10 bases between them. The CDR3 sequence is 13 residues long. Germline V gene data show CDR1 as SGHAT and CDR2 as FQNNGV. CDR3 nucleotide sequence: TGTGCCAGCAGCTCCCCCCGGTTCAATGAGCAGTTCTTC. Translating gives CASSSPRFNEQFF.

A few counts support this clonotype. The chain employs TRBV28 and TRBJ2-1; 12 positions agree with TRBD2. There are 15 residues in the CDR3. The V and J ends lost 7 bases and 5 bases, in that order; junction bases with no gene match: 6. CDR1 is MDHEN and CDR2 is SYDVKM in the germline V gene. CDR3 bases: TGTGCCAGCACCTTTAGACTAGCGGGGGACAATGAGCAGTTCTTC. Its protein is CASTFRLAGDNEQFF.

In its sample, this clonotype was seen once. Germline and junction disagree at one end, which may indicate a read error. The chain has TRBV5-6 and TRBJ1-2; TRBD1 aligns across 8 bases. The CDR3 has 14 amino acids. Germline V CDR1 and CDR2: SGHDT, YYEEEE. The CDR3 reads CASGLVSGTGGYTF. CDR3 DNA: TGTGCCAGCGGCTTGGTTTCAGGGACAGGTGGCTACACCTTC.

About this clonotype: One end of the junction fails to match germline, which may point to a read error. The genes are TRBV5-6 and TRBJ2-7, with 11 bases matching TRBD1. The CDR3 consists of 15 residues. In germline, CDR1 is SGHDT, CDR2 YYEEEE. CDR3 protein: CAGSLDRGLSYEQYF. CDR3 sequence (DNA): TGTGCCGGCAGCCTGGACAGGGGGCTCTCCTACGAGCAGTACTTC.